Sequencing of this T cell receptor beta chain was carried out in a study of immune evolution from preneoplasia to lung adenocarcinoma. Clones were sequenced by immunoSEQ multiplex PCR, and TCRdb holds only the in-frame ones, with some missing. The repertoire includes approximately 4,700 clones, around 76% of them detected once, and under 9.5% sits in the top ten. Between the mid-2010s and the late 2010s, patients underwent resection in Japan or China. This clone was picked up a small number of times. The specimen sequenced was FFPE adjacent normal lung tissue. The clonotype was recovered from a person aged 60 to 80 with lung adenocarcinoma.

The CDR3 region is CASSLPGASGASRETQYF. In DNA form, the CDR3 reads TGTGCCAGCAGCTTACCCGGGGCTAGCGGGGCCTCGCGGGAGACCCAGTACTTC. The chain couples TRBV7-8 to TRBJ2-5, with 9 bases that match TRBD2. From germline, CDR1 is SGHVS and CDR2 FQNEAQ. The CDR3 is 18 residues long. J gave up 5 bases and V 2 bases, and 15 bases lay outside the gene matches.